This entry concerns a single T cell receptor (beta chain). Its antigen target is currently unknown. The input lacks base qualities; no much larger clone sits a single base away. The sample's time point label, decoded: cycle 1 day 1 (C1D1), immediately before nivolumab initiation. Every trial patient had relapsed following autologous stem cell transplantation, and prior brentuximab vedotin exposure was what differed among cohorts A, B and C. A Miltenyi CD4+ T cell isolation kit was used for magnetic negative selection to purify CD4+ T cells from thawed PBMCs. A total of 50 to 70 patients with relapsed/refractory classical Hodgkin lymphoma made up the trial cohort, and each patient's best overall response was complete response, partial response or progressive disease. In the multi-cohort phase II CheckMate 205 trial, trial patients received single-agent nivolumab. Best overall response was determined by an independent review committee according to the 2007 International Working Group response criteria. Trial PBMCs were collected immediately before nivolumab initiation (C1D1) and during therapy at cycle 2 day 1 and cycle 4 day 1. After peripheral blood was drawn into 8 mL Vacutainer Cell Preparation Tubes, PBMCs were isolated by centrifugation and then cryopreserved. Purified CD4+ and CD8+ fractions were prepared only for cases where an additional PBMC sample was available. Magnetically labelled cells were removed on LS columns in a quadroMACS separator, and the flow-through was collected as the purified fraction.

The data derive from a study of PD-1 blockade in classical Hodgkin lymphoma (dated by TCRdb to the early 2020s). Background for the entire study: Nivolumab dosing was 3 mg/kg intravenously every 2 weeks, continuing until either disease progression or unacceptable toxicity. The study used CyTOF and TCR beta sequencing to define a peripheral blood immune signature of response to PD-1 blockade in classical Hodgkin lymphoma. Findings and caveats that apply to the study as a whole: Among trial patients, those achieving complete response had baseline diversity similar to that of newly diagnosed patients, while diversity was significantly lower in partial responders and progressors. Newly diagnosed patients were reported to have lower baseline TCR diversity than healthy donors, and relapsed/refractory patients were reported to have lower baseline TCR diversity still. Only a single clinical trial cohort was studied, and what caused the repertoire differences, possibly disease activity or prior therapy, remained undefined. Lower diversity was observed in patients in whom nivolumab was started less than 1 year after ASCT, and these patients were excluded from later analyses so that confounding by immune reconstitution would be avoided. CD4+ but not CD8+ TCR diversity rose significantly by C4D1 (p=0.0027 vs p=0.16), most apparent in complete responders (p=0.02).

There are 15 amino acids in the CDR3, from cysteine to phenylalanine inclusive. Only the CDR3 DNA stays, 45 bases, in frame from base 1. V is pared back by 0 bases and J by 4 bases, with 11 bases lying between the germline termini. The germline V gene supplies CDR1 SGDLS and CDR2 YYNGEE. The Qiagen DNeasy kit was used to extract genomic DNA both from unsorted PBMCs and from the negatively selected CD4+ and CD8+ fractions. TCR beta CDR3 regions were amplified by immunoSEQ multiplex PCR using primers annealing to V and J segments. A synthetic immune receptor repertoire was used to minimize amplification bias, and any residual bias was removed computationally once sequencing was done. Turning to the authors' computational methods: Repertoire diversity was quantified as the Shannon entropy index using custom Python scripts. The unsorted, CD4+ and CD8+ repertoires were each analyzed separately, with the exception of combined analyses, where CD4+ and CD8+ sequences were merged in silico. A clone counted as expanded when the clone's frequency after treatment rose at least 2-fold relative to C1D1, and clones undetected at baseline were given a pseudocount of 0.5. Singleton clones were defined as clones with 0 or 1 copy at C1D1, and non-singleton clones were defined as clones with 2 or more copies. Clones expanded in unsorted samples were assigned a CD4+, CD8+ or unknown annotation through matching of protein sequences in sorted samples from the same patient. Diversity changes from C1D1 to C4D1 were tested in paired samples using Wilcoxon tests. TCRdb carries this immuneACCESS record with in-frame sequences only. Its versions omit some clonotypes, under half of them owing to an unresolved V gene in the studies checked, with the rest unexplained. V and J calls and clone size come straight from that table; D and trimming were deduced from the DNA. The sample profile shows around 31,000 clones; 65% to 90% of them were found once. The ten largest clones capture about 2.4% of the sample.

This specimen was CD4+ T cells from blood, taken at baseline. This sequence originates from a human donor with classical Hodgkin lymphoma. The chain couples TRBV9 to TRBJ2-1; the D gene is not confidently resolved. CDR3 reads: CASSVEAATYNEQFF. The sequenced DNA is TGTGCCAGCAGCGTAGAGGCGGCCACGTACAATGAGCAGTTCTTC.